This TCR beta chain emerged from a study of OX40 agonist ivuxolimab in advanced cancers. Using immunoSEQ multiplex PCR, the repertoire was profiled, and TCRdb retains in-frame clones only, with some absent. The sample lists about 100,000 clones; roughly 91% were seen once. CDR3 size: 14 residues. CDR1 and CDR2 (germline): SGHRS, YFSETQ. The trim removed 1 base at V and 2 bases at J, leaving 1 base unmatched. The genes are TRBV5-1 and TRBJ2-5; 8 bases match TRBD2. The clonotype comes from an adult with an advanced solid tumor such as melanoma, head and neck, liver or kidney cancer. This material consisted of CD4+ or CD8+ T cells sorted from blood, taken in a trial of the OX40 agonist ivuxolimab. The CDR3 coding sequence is TGCGCCAGCAGCTTGCCGGGAGGGCAAGAGACCCAGTACTTC. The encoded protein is CASSLPGGQETQYF.